Presented here are 12 T cell receptor beta chains from one specimen sequenced in a study of OX40 agonist ivuxolimab in advanced cancers. Assay: immunoSEQ multiplex PCR; the TCRdb copy retains only in-frame clones and omits some. The sample records about 27,000 clones, roughly four fifths being singletons. Material: CD4+ or CD8+ T cells sorted from blood, obtained in a trial of the OX40 agonist ivuxolimab. The receptors shown here come from an adult with an advanced solid tumor such as melanoma, head and neck, liver or kidney cancer.

The rearrangement uses TRBV5-4 and TRBJ2-5; D remains unclear. Germline assignment: CDR1 SGHNT and CDR2 YYREEE (reference sequence). The V end lost 2 bases, the J end lost 0 bases, and 8 bases lay between the germline ends. This CDR3 region has 14 residues. In DNA, the CDR3 is TGTGCCAGCAGCTTCCCCGATAACCAAGAGACCCAGTACTTC. Translating gives CASSFPDNQETQYF.

Here the CDR3 DNA reads TGTGCCACGACCGGGGTGGGGAATGAGCAGTTCTTC. Translating it yields CATTGVGNEQFF. The genes are TRBV11-2 and TRBJ2-1, with D perhaps TRBD2 (5 bases). The germline CDR1 and CDR2 sequences are SGHAT and FQNNGV. The CDR3 consists of 12 residues. Trimming removed 10 bases at V and 7 bases at J, with 14 bases between.

CDR3 region: CASSLGRDQPQHF. CDR3 in DNA: TGTGCCAGCAGCTTGGGACGGGATCAGCCCCAGCATTTT. The V call is TRBV5-4, the J call TRBJ1-5; D is unclear. Germline V gives CDR1 SGHNT, CDR2 YYREEE (reference sequence). Trimming removed 0 bases at V and 5 bases at J, with 6 bases between. The CDR3 length is 13 residues. The whole variable domain, remainder taken from reference TRBV5-4 and TRBJ1-5, is ETGVTQSPTHLIKTRGQQVTLRCSSQSGHNTVSWYQQALGQGPQFIFQYYREEENGRGNFPPRFSGLQFPNYSSELNVNALELDDSALYLCASSLGRDQPQHFGDGTRLSIL.

On this clone itself: The sample holds other DNA sequences that translate to the same CDR3. The genes are TRBV19 and TRBJ1-1, with D perhaps TRBD1 (6 bases). Germline assignment: CDR1 LNHDA and CDR2 SQIVND (reference sequence). This CDR3 contains 14 residues. Trimming cost V 3 bases and J 4 bases, with 12 bases left between them. CDR3 sequence reads: CASSMGGGGTEAFF. The CDR3 DNA sequence: TGTGCCAGTAGTATGGGGGGAGGGGGCACTGAAGCTTTCTTT.

The V gene is TRBV7-8, the J gene TRBJ1-1; D is undetermined. The length of the CDR3 is 13 residues. CDR1 and CDR2 (germline): SGHVS, FQNEAQ. V gave up 5 bases and J gave up 0 bases, with 7 bases separating them. CDR3 coding DNA: TGTGCCAGCAGCCCCCGGGTGAACACTGAAGCTTTCTTT. This codes for CASSPRVNTEAFF.

V and J are TRBV7-6 and TRBJ2-5; the match to TRBD1 covers 7 bases. CDR1 is SGHVS, CDR2 FNYEAQ, per germline. The V and J ends lost 5 bases and 3 bases, in that order; junction bases with no gene match: 9. This CDR3 is 15 amino acids long. The CDR3 is CASSADRVDKETQYF. CDR3 DNA: TGTGCCAGCAGCGCCGACAGGGTGGACAAAGAGACCCAGTACTTC.

This clone was observed a handful of times. The chain links TRBV5-1 to TRBJ2-7; D might be TRBD1 (5 bases). The CDR3 is made up of 14 amino acids. V gave up 3 bases and J gave up 5 bases, with 15 bases separating them. The V gene's germline CDR1 is SGHRS and CDR2 YFSETQ. CDR3 region: CASSSYQGTHEQYF. CDR3 nucleotide sequence: TGCGCCAGCAGCTCCTACCAGGGAACCCACGAGCAGTACTTC.

This clone appeared a few times. The chain links TRBV6-1 to TRBJ1-6; 7 nucleotides match TRBD1. The J segment lost 9 bases and the V segment lost 5 bases, leaving 7 bases of the junction unmatched. Germline V CDR1 and CDR2: MNHNS, SASEGT. This CDR3 spans 14 amino acids. CDR3 sequence: CASSLTGTFSPLHF. In DNA form, the CDR3 reads TGTGCCAGCAGTTTGACAGGGACTTTTTCACCCCTCCACTTT.

The rearrangement uses TRBV15 and TRBJ1-2; possibly TRBD1 for D (5 bases). CDR1 LNHNV and CDR2 YYDKDF come from the germline V gene (reference sequence). The CDR3 runs 13 residues. Trimming took 1 base from V and 8 from J, leaving 11 bases between them. CDR3 coding DNA: TGTGCCACCAGCAGAGGGACAATGAAAGGCTACACCTTC. This gives the protein CATSRGTMKGYTF.

The CDR3 nucleotides read TGTGCCAGCAGCAAAAGTGGCGGGGGAGCCTACAATGAGCAGTTCTTC. Its translation: CASSKSGGGAYNEQFF. The chain couples TRBV7-3 to TRBJ2-1, with 7 positions matching TRBD2. The CDR3 runs to 16 residues. After removal of 5 bases from V and 2 bases from J, the junction contained 9 bases not matched to a gene. The germline V gene has CDR1 SGHTA and CDR2 FQGTGA. Together with reference TRBV7-3 and TRBJ2-1, the CDR3 gives the full variable domain: GAGVSQTPSNKVTEKGKYVELRCDPISGHTALYWYRQSLGQGPEFLIYFQGTGAADDSGLPNDRFFAVRPEGSVSTLKIQRTERGDSAVYLCASSKSGGGAYNEQFFGPGTRLTVL.

A word on this clone: Being one base from a much bigger clone, this may be a read error. This chain connects TRBV5-7 to TRBJ2-1; D is undetermined. TRBV5-7 qualifies as an ORF whose function is uncertain. The CDR3 consists of 13 residues. Trimming shortened V by 0 bases and J by 3 bases, and 4 bases separated the two germline ends. CDR3 sequence reads: CASSLDSYNEQFF. DNA of the CDR3: TGTGCCAGCAGCTTGGACAGCTACAATGAGCAGTTCTTC.

CDR3 coding DNA: TGTGCCAGCAGCGTAGTAGGCAGCTCCTCCACAGATACGCAGTATTTT. This encodes CASSVVGSSSTDTQYF. This chain links TRBV9 with TRBJ2-3; D unresolved. Germline values: CDR1 SGDLS, CDR2 YYNGEE. The CDR3 covers 16 residues. V was shortened by 0 bases and J by 2 bases, with 13 bases between the two germline ends.